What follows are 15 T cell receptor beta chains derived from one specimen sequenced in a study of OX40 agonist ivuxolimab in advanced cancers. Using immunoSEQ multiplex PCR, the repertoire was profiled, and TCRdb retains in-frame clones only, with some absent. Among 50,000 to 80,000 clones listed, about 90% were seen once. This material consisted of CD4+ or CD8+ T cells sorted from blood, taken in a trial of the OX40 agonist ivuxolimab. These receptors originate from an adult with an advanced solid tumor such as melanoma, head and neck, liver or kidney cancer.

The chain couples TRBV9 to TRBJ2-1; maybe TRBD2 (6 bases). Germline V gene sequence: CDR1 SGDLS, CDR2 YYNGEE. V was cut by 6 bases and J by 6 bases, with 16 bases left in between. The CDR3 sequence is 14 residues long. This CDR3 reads CASNELGGGNEQFF. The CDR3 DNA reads TGTGCCAGCAACGAACTGGGGGGAGGCAATGAGCAGTTCTTC. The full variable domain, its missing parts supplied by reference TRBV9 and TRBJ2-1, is DSGVTQTPKHLITATGQRVTLRCSPRSGDLSVYWYQQSLDQGLQFLIQYYNGEERAKGNILERFSAQQFPDLHSELNLSSLELGDSALYFCASNELGGGNEQFFGPGTRLTVL.

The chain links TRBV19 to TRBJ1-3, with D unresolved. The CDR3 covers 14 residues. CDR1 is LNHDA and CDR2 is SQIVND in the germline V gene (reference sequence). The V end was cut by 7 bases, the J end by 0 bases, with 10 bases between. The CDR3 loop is CASTRGNSGNTIYF. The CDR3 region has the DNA TGTGCCAGTACACGAGGAAACTCTGGAAACACCATATATTTT.

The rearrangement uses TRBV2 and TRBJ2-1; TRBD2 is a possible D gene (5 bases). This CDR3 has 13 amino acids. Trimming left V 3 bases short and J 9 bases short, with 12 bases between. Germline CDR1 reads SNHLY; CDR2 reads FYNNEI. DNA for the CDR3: TGTGCCAGCAGTGATGTGGGAGTGGTTGAGCAGTTCTTC. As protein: CASSDVGVVEQFF. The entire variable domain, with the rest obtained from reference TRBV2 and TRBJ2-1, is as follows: EPEVTQTPSHQVTQMGQEVILRCVPISNHLYFYWYRQILGQKVEFLVSFYNNEISEKSEIFDDQFSVERPDGSNFTLKIRSTKLEDSAMYFCASSDVGVVEQFFGPGTRLTVL.

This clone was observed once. The CDR3 protein is CASSPPRLAGGYSYEQYF. The DNA of the CDR3 is TGCGCCAGCAGTCCCCCCCGGCTAGCGGGAGGGTACTCCTACGAGCAGTACTTC. The chain uses TRBV5-1 and TRBJ2-7; 12 positions agree with TRBD2. The CDR3 loop spans 18 amino acids. CDR1 is SGHRS and CDR2 is YFSETQ in the germline V gene. The junction had 12 bases not matched to a gene; V was cut back by 5 bases and J by 0 bases.

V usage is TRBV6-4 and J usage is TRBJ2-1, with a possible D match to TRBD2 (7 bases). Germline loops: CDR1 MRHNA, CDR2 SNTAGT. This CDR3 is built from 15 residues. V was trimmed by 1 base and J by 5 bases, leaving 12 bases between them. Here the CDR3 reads CASSDWGGAHNEQFF. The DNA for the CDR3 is TGTGCCAGCAGTGACTGGGGGGGCGCCCACAATGAGCAGTTCTTC.

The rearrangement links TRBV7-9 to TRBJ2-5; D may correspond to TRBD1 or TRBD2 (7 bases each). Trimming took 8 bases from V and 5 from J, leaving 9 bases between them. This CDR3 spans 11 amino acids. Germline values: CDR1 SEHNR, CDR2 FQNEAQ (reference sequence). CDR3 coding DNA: TGTGCCAGCCAGGGGGGGGAGACCCAGTACTTC. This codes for CASQGGETQYF.

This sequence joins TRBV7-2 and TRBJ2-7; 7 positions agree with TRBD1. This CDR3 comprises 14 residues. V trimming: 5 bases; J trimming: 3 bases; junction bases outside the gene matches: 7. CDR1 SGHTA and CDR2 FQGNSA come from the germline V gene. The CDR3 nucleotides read TGTGCCAGCAGCCGAACCCGGGACAGCTACGAGCAGTACTTC. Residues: CASSRTRDSYEQYF.

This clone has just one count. The CDR3 nucleotides are TGTGCCAGCAGTGAACGACTAGCGGCAGAGACCCAGTACTTC. Its translation: CASSERLAAETQYF. The chain combines TRBV2 with TRBJ2-5; 9 bases are shared with TRBD2. This CDR3 is built from 14 residues. Germline values: CDR1 SNHLY, CDR2 FYNNEI. V lost 2 bases and J lost 4; bases outside the gene matches: 2.

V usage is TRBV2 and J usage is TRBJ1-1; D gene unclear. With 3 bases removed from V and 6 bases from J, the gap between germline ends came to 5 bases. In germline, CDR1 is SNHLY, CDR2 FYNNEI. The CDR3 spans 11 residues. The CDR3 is CASSEVSEAFF. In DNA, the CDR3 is TGTGCCAGCAGTGAGGTGTCTGAAGCTTTCTTT.

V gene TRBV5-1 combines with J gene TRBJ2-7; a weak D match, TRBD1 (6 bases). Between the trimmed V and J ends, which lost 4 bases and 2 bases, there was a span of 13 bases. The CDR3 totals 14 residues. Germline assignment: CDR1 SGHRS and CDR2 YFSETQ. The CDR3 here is CASSPLGTTYEQYF. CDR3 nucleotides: TGCGCCAGCAGCCCCTTAGGGACAACCTACGAGCAGTACTTC.

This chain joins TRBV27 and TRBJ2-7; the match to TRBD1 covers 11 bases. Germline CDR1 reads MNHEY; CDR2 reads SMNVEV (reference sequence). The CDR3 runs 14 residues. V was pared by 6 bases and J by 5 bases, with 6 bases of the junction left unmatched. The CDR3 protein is CASSFGQGANEQYF. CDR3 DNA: TGTGCCAGCAGCTTCGGACAGGGGGCTAACGAGCAGTACTTC.

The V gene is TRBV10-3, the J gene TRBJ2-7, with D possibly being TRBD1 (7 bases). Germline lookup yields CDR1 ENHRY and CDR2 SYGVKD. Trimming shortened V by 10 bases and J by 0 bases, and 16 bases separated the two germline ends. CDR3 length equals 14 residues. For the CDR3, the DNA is TGTGCCACCAGGGGGGTCGAAAGCTCCTACGAGCAGTACTTC. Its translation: CATRGVESSYEQYF.

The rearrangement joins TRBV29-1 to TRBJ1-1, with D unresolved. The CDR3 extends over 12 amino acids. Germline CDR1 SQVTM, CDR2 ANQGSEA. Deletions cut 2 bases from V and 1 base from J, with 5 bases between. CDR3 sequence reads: CSVESGNTEAFF. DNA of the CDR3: TGCAGCGTTGAAAGCGGGAACACTGAAGCTTTCTTT.

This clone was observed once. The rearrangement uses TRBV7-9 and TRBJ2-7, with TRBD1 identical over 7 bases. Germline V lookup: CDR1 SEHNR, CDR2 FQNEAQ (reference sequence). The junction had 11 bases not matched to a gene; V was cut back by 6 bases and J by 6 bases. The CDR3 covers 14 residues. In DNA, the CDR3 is TGTGCCAGCAGGCAGAGGGGGCCCCGTTCCGAGCAGTACTTC. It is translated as CASRQRGPRSEQYF.

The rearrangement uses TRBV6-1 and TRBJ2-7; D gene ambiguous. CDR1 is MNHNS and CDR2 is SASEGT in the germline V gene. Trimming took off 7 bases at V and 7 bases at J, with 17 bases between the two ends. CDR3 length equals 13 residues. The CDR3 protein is CASMRSGQGEQYF. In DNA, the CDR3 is TGTGCCAGCATGAGGAGTGGGCAAGGAGAGCAGTACTTC.